The sequence of this T cell receptor beta chain was determined in a study of CXCR3-negative and CXCR3-positive naive CD8 T cells. The overall study: Roughly 1.5 +/- 0.3 million TRB reads came from each library, giving about 140 million in total. General study results and limits: TRB CDR3s were more hydrophobic in CXCR3-positive than in CXCR3-negative naive cells. Naive subsets showed comparable surface CD5, and TCR interaction strength was also inferred from TRB CDR3 physicochemistry.

A note on this clonotype: What it recognizes is unknown.

It was by 5' RACE with UMI labels that the TRB cDNA libraries were prepared. TCRdb reanalyzed the 5' RACE reads and collapses them to one entry per CDR3 protein, without DNA. Found here are 130,000 to 150,000 distinct CDR3 sequences; the top ten clones hold under 0.35%. At a few hundred thousand cells each, triplicate sorts were carried out for each CD8+ T cell subset. Cells classed as naive CD8+ T cells were CD45RO-CCR7+CD27+CD95-. Per germline, CDR1 SGHRS and CDR2 YFSETQ. The CDR3 is made up of 16 amino acids. The J gene is TRBJ2-5, the V gene TRBV5-1; TCRdb indicates TRBD1, and absent DNA this call remains unverified. The clonotype originates from a human donor in good health. Some clones in this sample may be carry-over from other donors' samples. Material: naive CXCR3+ CD8+ T cells from blood. The subset was: CD45RO-CCR7+CD27+CD95- naive CD8+ T cells expressing CXCR3 (TNR3+). CDR3 loop: CASSLDWRAPQETQYF.